This TCR beta chain was found in a study of Ad26.COV2.S vaccination and SARS-CoV-2 variants. The CDR3 runs to 14 residues. Per germline, CDR1 SGHRS and CDR2 YFSETQ. The V gene end was trimmed by 7 bases and the J gene end by 6 bases; junction bases not matched to a gene: 3. Some clones are missing from TCRdb's copy, which holds only in-frame ones; the method was immunoSEQ multiplex PCR. The data show hundreds of thousands of clones, 83% seen once. This sample's treatment: around 19 received Ad26.COV2.S at low or high dose, single or two shots; about five received placebo; per-sample allocation not given. Samples analyzed were those drawn on day 63 after the first vaccine or placebo injection.

The sequence was collected from a person between 18 and 65 years old who received the Ad26.COV2.S COVID-19 vaccine or a placebo. V gene TRBV5-1 combines with J gene TRBJ2-2, with 13 bases lining up with TRBD2. The sample here was peripheral blood, taken in a trial of Ad26.COV2.S vaccine versus placebo. The CDR3 nucleotides are TGCGCCAGCGGACTAGCGGGAGTAGCCGGGGAGCTGTTTTTT. Translation gives CASGLAGVAGELFF.